This TCR beta chain was recorded in a study of blood T cell repertoires in COVID-19. Looking at the study overall: Samples taken during acute and convalescent COVID-19 were collected in the United States, Italy and Spain. PBMCs, B-cell-depleted T cells, or T cells were the source of the cDNA or gDNA that made up the material.

J was trimmed by 4 bases and V by 1 base; bases with no gene match: 3. CDR3 length: 15 amino acids. Germline V gene data show CDR1 as SGHKS and CDR2 as YYEKEE (reference sequence). This clone was seen a few times. In the source study's methods: The authors estimated nucleated cell counts from reference gene primer amplification. The protocol was immunoSEQ multiplex PCR, while the TCRdb copy is restricted to in-frame clones and leaves out a portion. That table furnishes V, J and clone size, whereas the DNA furnished D and trimming. The sample carries around 250,000 clones, about 83% recorded once. The rearrangement uses TRBV5-5 and TRBJ2-3; 10 bases are a match to TRBD2. The sequenced material came from peripheral blood. The receptor comes from a man in his thirties or forties who had recovered from COVID-19. The CDR3 region is CASSLWLAGADTQYF. Written as DNA, the CDR3 is TGTGCCAGCAGCTTGTGGCTAGCGGGGGCAGATACGCAGTATTTT.